These 17 T cell receptor beta chains originate from one sample sequenced in a study of monozygotic twins with inflammatory bowel disease. TCRdb reprocessed the 5' RACE reads, keeping one entry per CDR3 protein, no DNA. This sample's clone table lists 300,000 to 400,000 distinct CDR3 sequences. Sequenced: blood. These receptors were obtained from a human donor with ulcerative colitis or Crohn's disease, or a healthy co-twin of an affected twin (not recorded which).

The chain recombines TRBV4-1 with TRBJ2-3; as DNA is missing, the TRBD1 call by TCRdb cannot be tested. CDR1 and CDR2 (germline): MGHRA, YSYEKL. There are 15 residues in the CDR3. CDR3 loop: CASSPRAGEGPTQYF.

This chain uses TRBV7-2 with TRBJ2-7; the TCRdb call, TRBD1, lacks DNA for checking. Germline CDR1 reads SGHTA; CDR2 reads FQGNSA. CDR3 size: 16 residues. The CDR3 region is CASSSNSGTGSYEQYF.

The CDR3 region is CAWSATQGKQYF. The rearrangement joins TRBV30 to TRBJ2-7. Germline CDR1 and CDR2: GTSNPN and SVGIG (reference sequence). The CDR3 has 12 amino acids.

The rearrangement links TRBV18 to TRBJ2-3. There are 15 residues in the CDR3. CDR1 and CDR2 from the germline V gene are KGHSH and LQKENI. The CDR3 is CASSPRGFYTDTQYF. The full variable domain, its missing parts supplied by reference TRBV18 and TRBJ2-3, is NAGVMQNPRHLVRRRGQEARLRCSPMKGHSHVYWYRQLPEEGLKFMVYLQKENIIDESGMPKERFSAEFPKEGPSILRIQQVVRGDSAAYFCASSPRGFYTDTQYFGPGTRLTVL.

The rearrangement uses TRBV4-1 and TRBJ2-7. This CDR3 comprises 14 residues. CDR1 is MGHRA, CDR2 YSYEKL, per germline. CDR3 sequence reads: CASSQEIGLPEQYF.

This chain joins TRBV5-1 and TRBJ2-7; there is no DNA to check the TCRdb D call of TRBD2. In germline, CDR1 is SGHRS, CDR2 YFSETQ. The CDR3 sequence is 13 residues long. The CDR3 loop is CASSLELRDEQYF.

The chain is built from TRBV28 and TRBJ1-2; checking the TCRdb D call of TRBD1 is not possible without DNA. Per the germline V gene, CDR1 is MDHEN and CDR2 is SYDVKM. The CDR3 length is 11 residues. The CDR3 loop is CATTGGYGYTF.

The chain links TRBV20-1 to TRBJ1-4. This CDR3 contains 13 residues. Germline CDR1 DFQATT, CDR2 SNEGSKA (reference sequence). The CDR3 loop is CSARVGGQEKLFF.

The chain uses TRBV20-1 and TRBJ2-3; TCRdb's D gene call, TRBD1, goes unchecked for lack of DNA. Germline V CDR1 and CDR2: DFQATT, SNEGSKA (reference sequence). This CDR3 has 15 residues. The CDR3 region is CSASGRDGFRDTQYF.

J is TRBJ1-5 and V is TRBV27. The germline gives CDR1 MNHEY, CDR2 SMNVEV (reference sequence). CDR3 length: 13 amino acids. The CDR3: CASRRALGQPQHF.

The chain combines TRBV6-2 or TRBV6-3 with TRBJ1-1; with no DNA, the TCRdb D assignment of TRBD1 cannot be verified. Looked up from germline, CDR1 is MNHEY and CDR2 is SVGEGT. The CDR3 runs 15 residues. CDR3 region: CASSPSLWLNTEAFF.

This sequence joins TRBV12-3 or TRBV12-4 and TRBJ2-7; the TCRdb call, TRBD2, lacks DNA for checking. The CDR3 is 14 residues long. The CDR3 loop reads CASSLREGLYEQYF.

V usage is TRBV3-1 and J usage is TRBJ1-6. CDR3 size: 13 residues. Germline lookup yields CDR1 LGHDT and CDR2 YNNKEL (reference sequence). CDR3 sequence reads: CASSQGTNSPLHF.

The chain carries TRBV28 and TRBJ2-7; TCRdb reports TRBD1, a call that lacks DNA to check it against. Per the germline V gene, CDR1 is MDHEN and CDR2 is SYDVKM. The CDR3 consists of 14 residues. CDR3 sequence: CASTRVTGMNEQYF.

This chain connects TRBV5-1 to TRBJ2-5. CDR1 and CDR2 (germline): SGHRS, YFSETQ. The CDR3 is made up of 14 amino acids. CDR3 amino acids: CASSLGPESETQYF.

This chain links TRBV7-9 with TRBJ2-1; TCRdb lists TRBD1, though no DNA is available to test this call. CDR1 SEHNR and CDR2 FQNEAQ come from the germline V gene (reference sequence). The CDR3 sequence is 15 residues long. CDR3 sequence reads: CASSLDWGTGDEQFF. Using reference TRBV7-9 and TRBJ2-1 for the parts outside the CDR3, the full variable domain is DTGVSQNPRHKITKRGQNVTFRCDPISEHNRLYWYRQTLGQGPEFLTYFQNEAQLEKSRLLSDRFSAERPKGSFSTLEIQRTEQGDSAMYLCASSLDWGTGDEQFFGPGTRLTVL.

This sequence joins TRBV13 and TRBJ2-2; TCRdb names TRBD2, which stays unverified in the absence of DNA. Per the germline V gene, CDR1 is PRHDT and CDR2 is FYEKMQ (reference sequence). This CDR3 is 17 amino acids long. CDR3 region: CASSLGLAGVNTGELFF.